The 17 T cell receptor beta chains given below trace back to one sample, sequenced in a study of T cell responses to AZD1222 COVID-19 vaccine. Clones were read by immunoSEQ multiplex PCR, and TCRdb kept only the in-frame ones, dropping some. The sample records around 180,000 clones, 75% to 90% being singletons. The starting material was peripheral blood, obtained on day 0 of MenACWY control vaccination. Every receptor here comes from an adult in good health.

The CDR3 DNA sequence: TGTGCCAGCAGCTTCTACGGGAGGGTCAATGAGCAGTTCTTC. Translated: CASSFYGRVNEQFF. The chain joins TRBV5-6 to TRBJ2-1, with 8 bases matching TRBD2. The CDR3 covers 14 residues. Per the germline V gene, CDR1 is SGHDT and CDR2 is YYEEEE. Trimming cost V 2 bases and J 6 bases; bases outside gene matches: 4.

This chain uses TRBV9 with TRBJ2-2; maybe TRBD1 (8 bases). Germline lookup yields CDR1 SGDLS and CDR2 YYNGEE. V shed 4 bases and J shed 4 bases, with 14 bases lying between them. This CDR3 comprises 15 residues. The CDR3 here is CASSLYRGGTGELFF. The CDR3 nucleotides read TGTGCCAGCAGCTTATACAGGGGGGGCACCGGGGAGCTGTTTTTT.

The genes are TRBV18 and TRBJ2-5; the D is unclear. This CDR3 has 15 residues. Looked up from germline, CDR1 is KGHSH and CDR2 is LQKENI. V was clipped by 3 bases and J by 3 bases, with 14 bases between them. The CDR3 loop is CASSPKTTQKETQYF. DNA of the CDR3: TGTGCCAGCTCACCGAAAACAACCCAGAAAGAGACCCAGTACTTC.

The DNA for the CDR3 is TGCAGCGTTGCCTCGGAACAGGTCGCCTACGAGCAGTACTTC. Amino acids: CSVASEQVAYEQYF. The rearrangement uses TRBV29-1 and TRBJ2-7, with D possibly being TRBD1 (5 bases). Germline CDR1 and CDR2: SQVTM and ANQGSEA. The CDR3 runs to 14 residues. The V end was cut by 4 bases, the J end by 2 bases, with 15 bases between.

The chain employs TRBV6-1 and TRBJ2-1; 7 bases are shared with TRBD2. The CDR3 contains 15 residues. Germline CDR1 reads MNHNS; CDR2 reads SASEGT. V gave up 3 bases and J gave up 7 bases; unmatched junction bases: 9. CDR3 sequence (DNA): TGTGCCAGCAGTGAGTCTGGTTCGGGGGGAAATGAGCAGTTCTTC. Its protein is CASSESGSGGNEQFF.

This chain connects TRBV28 to TRBJ1-1; maybe TRBD1 (5 bases). The CDR3 runs 15 residues. V was pared by 5 bases and J by 3 bases, with 16 bases between. Germline loops: CDR1 MDHEN, CDR2 SYDVKM. The CDR3 reads CASSPYTGTYTEAFF. DNA for the CDR3: TGTGCCAGCAGTCCCTATACCGGGACCTACACTGAAGCTTTCTTT. Variable domain in full (rest from reference TRBV28 and TRBJ1-1): DVKVTQSSRYLVKRTGEKVFLECVQDMDHENMFWYRQDPGLGLRLIYFSYDVKMKEKGDIPEGYSVSREKKERFSLILESASTNQTSMYLCASSPYTGTYTEAFFGQGTRLTVV.

The chain links TRBV9 to TRBJ1-3, with D uncertain. The CDR3 is made up of 17 amino acids. CDR1 and CDR2 (germline): SGDLS, YYNGEE. Trimming shortened V by 0 bases and J by 0 bases, and 13 bases separated the two germline ends. The CDR3 DNA reads as TGTGCCAGCAGCGTAGGGGAGGGCCCGAGCTCTGGAAACACCATATATTTT. This sequence encodes CASSVGEGPSSGNTIYF.

Remarks on this clone: Different DNA sequences within this sample yield the same CDR3. This chain links TRBV14 with TRBJ2-1, with D hard to call. Germline lookup yields CDR1 SGHDN and CDR2 FVKESK. The CDR3 covers 14 residues. V was trimmed by 1 base and J by 3 bases, leaving 7 bases between them. CDR3 protein: CASSQASFYNEQFF. Here the CDR3 DNA reads TGTGCCAGCAGCCAAGCGTCTTTCTACAATGAGCAGTTCTTC.

In DNA, the CDR3 is TGTGCCAGCAGCACGTCACATGGTGAGGAGACCCAGTACTTC. Its translation: CASSTSHGEETQYF. The rearrangement joins TRBV4-2 to TRBJ2-5, with D hard to call. From germline, CDR1 is LGHNA and CDR2 YNFKEQ. Deletions cut 5 bases from V and 5 bases from J, with 15 bases between. The CDR3 is made up of 14 amino acids.

The gene calls are TRBV14 and TRBJ2-7, with 11 bases lining up with TRBD2. Germline CDR1 is SGHDN and CDR2 is FVKESK. V lost 4 bases and J lost 3; bases outside the gene matches: 8. The CDR3 is made up of 16 amino acids. The CDR3, as DNA: TGTGCCAGCAGCCTCCGACAGGGACTAGCGGTCTACGAGCAGTACTTC. Protein sequence: CASSLRQGLAVYEQYF.

The chain employs TRBV5-1 and TRBJ2-2, with 9 positions matching TRBD2. After removal of 5 bases from V and 2 bases from J, the junction contained 4 bases not matched to a gene. CDR1 SGHRS and CDR2 YFSETQ come from the germline V gene. The CDR3 sequence is 15 residues long. In nucleotides, the CDR3 is TGCGCCAGCAGACTGGGGACTAGCAACACCGGGGAGCTGTTTTTT. As protein: CASRLGTSNTGELFF.

The chain links TRBV7-8 to TRBJ2-3; 9 bases fit TRBD2. Germline V CDR1 and CDR2: SGHVS, FQNEAQ. The V segment lost 3 bases and the J segment 3 bases; nucleotides outside the gene matches: 7. The CDR3 sequence is 16 residues long. The CDR3 DNA reads TGTGCCAGCAGCTTGCCGCGGGGGGGCGGGACAGATACGCAGTATTTT. This sequence encodes CASSLPRGGGTDTQYF.

This sequence joins TRBV19 and TRBJ1-5, with TRBD1 identical over 8 bases. The ends lost 5 bases at V and 6 bases at J; junction bases unmatched: 3. Germline loops: CDR1 LNHDA, CDR2 SQIVND (reference sequence). The CDR3 sequence is 13 residues long. CDR3 sequence: CASSGDRGQPQHF. The CDR3 region has the DNA TGTGCCAGTAGTGGAGACAGGGGTCAGCCCCAGCATTTT.

The count of this clone is one. The rearrangement links TRBV12-3 or TRBV12-4 to TRBJ1-2; D remains unclear. The CDR3 runs to 12 residues. The V end was cut by 1 base, the J end by 7 bases, with 7 bases between. The CDR3 DNA reads TGTGCCAGCAGTTTAGGTGGACTTGGCTACACCTTC. Its protein is CASSLGGLGYTF.

This clone was detected a few times. V and J are TRBV4-1 and TRBJ1-5; D remains ambiguous. Germline-derived CDR1 and CDR2 are MGHRA and YSYEKL. The CDR3 is 13 residues long. V was pared by 6 bases and J by 7 bases, with 13 bases between. The CDR3 here is CASSVGLGQPQHF. The CDR3 DNA reads as TGCGCCAGCAGTGTCGGGTTGGGCCAGCCCCAGCATTTT.

The chain recombines TRBV6-2 or TRBV6-3 with TRBJ2-6, with no clear D. Germline CDR1 MNHEY, CDR2 SVGEGT. Trimming took off 4 bases at V and 0 bases at J, with 10 bases between the two ends. The CDR3 loop spans 16 amino acids. The CDR3 region is CASSSTGNSGANVLTF. As DNA, the CDR3 is TGTGCCAGCAGTTCGACTGGAAACTCTGGGGCCAACGTCCTGACTTTC.

The gene calls are TRBV4-3 and TRBJ2-1; no firm D call. From germline, CDR1 is LGHNA and CDR2 YSLEER. The CDR3 is made up of 14 amino acids. Deletions cut 0 bases from V and 3 bases from J, with 6 bases between. The CDR3 here is CASSQDVNYNEQFF. The CDR3 DNA sequence: TGCGCCAGCAGCCAAGACGTCAACTACAATGAGCAGTTCTTC.